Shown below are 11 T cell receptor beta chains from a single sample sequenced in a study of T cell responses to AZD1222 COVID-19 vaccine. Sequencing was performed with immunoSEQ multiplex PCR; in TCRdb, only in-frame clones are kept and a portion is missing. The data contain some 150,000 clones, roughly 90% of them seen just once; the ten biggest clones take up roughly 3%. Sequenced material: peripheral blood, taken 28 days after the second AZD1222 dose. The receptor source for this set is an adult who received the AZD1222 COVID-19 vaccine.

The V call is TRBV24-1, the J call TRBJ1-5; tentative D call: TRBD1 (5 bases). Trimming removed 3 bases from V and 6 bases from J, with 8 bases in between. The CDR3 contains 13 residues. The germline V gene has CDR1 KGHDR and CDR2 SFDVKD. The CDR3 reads CATSDIQGQPQHF. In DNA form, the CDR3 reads TGTGCCACCAGTGATATTCAGGGTCAGCCCCAGCATTTT.

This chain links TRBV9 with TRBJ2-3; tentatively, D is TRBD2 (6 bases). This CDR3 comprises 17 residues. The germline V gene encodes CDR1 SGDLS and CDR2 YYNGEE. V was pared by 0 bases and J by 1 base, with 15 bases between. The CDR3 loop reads CASSVAPGGKGTDTQYF. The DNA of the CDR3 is TGTGCCAGCAGCGTAGCCCCCGGCGGGAAGGGCACAGATACGCAGTATTTT.

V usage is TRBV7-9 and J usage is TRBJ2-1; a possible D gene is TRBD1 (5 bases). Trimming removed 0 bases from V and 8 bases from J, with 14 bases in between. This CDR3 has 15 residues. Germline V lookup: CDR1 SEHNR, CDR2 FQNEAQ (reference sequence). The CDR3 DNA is TGTGCCAGCAGCTTAGCAGGGGTAAAAAGGGATGAGCAGTTCTTC. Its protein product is CASSLAGVKRDEQFF.

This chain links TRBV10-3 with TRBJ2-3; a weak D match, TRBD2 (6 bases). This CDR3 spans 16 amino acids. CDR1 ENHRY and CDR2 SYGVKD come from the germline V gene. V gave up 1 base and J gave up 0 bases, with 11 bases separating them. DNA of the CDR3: TGTGCCATCAGTGAGTATGGCGGGACTAGCACAGATACGCAGTATTTT. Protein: CAISEYGGTSTDTQYF.

The CDR3 is CASSLETGLPPQHF. CDR3 DNA sequence: TGTGCCAGCAGCTTAGAGACAGGGCTCCCACCCCAGCATTTT. The chain carries TRBV7-2 and TRBJ1-5, with 7 bases matching TRBD1. CDR3 length equals 14 residues. The junction had 7 bases not matched to a gene; V was cut back by 1 base and J by 10 bases. Looked up from germline, CDR1 is SGHTA and CDR2 is FQGNSA.

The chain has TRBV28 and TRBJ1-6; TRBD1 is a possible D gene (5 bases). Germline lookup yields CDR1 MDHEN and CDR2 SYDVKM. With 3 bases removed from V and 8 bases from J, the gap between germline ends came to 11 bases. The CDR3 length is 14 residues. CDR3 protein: CASSLGGGHSPLHF. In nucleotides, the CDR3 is TGTGCCAGCAGTTTGGGGGGGGGTCATTCACCCCTCCACTTT.

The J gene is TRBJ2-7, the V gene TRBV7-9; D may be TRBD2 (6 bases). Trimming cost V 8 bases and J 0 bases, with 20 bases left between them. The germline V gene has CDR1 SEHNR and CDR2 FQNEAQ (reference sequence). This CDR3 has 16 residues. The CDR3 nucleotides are TGTGCCAGCGGAGCCGAGGGTAGCGGCCTCTCCTACGAGCAGTACTTC. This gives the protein CASGAEGSGLSYEQYF. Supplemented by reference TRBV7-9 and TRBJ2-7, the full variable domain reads DTGVSQNPRHKITKRGQNVTFRCDPISEHNRLYWYRQTLGQGPEFLTYFQNEAQLEKSRLLSDRFSAERPKGSFSTLEIQRTEQGDSAMYLCASGAEGSGLSYEQYFGPGTRLTVT.

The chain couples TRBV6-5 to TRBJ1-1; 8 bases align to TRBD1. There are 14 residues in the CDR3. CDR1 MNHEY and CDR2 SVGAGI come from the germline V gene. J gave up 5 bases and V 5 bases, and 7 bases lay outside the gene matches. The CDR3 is CASSTRTGITEAFF. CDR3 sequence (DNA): TGTGCCAGCAGTACCCGGACAGGGATTACTGAAGCTTTCTTT.

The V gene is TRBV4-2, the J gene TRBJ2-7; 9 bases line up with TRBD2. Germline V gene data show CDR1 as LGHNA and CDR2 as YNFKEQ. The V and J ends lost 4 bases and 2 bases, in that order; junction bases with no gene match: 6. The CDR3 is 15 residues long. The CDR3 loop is CASSPRTSDPYEQYF. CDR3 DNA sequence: TGTGCCAGCAGCCCACGGACTAGCGATCCCTACGAGCAGTACTTC.

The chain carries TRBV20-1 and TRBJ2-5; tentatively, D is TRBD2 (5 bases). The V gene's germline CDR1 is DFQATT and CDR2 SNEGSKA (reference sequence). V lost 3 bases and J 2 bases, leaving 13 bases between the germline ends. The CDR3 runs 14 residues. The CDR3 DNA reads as TGCAGTGCTAGTCGCCTAGCAGTTCAAGAGACCCAGTACTTC. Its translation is CSASRLAVQETQYF.

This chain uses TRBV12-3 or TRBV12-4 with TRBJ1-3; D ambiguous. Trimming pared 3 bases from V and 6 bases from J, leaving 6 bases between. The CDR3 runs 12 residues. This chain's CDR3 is CASSLEENTIYF. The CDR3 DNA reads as TGTGCCAGCAGTTTGGAGGAAAACACCATATATTTT.